A selection of T cell receptor beta chains follows, all from one sample in a study of cytomegalovirus exposure and HLA in healthy donors. Assay used: immunoSEQ multiplex PCR; TCRdb lists only in-frame clones, some missing. The repertoire holds 65,000 to 95,000 clones, about 75% seen once, with around an eighth in the top ten. Sequencing used PBMCs. Every receptor here comes from a man in his 70s in good health and CMV-seronegative. Each CDR3 is given with its conserved first and last residue. Fields, in order: V gene, CDR3 length, clone size, J gene, D gene, CDR3 protein, CDR3 DNA. A D gene is named only where the DNA matches it firmly. Some rows have no size entry. The others give once, few or many, or a class for an expanded clone.

V gene: TRBV4-1
CDR3 length: 15
clone size: few
J gene: TRBJ1-2
D gene: -
CDR3 protein: CASSQVRAGNYGYTF
CDR3 DNA: TGCGCCAGCAGCCAAGTACGTGCGGGGAACTATGGCTACACCTTC

V gene: TRBV7-9
CDR3 length: 15
clone size: few
J gene: TRBJ1-4
D gene: -
CDR3 protein: CASSLDGRFDEKLFF
CDR3 DNA: TGTGCCAGCAGCTTAGATGGCAGATTCGATGAAAAACTGTTTTTT

V gene: TRBV10-3
CDR3 length: 14
clone size: once
J gene: TRBJ1-6
D gene: -
CDR3 protein: CAISGVGGGSPLHF
CDR3 DNA: TGTGCCATCAGTGGGGTCGGGGGAGGTTCACCCCTCCACTTT

V gene: TRBV11-3
CDR3 length: 13
clone size: -
J gene: TRBJ2-5
D gene: -
CDR3 protein: CASSRTPQETQYF
CDR3 DNA: TGTGCCAGCAGCCGGACACCCCAAGAGACCCAGTACTTC

V gene: TRBV28
CDR3 length: 16
clone size: -
J gene: TRBJ2-3
D gene: -
CDR3 protein: CASTSVGGTRTDTQYF
CDR3 DNA: TGTGCCAGCACCAGTGTTGGTGGTACCCGCACAGATACGCAGTATTTT

V gene: TRBV6-1
CDR3 length: 14
clone size: -
J gene: TRBJ1-4
D gene: -
CDR3 protein: CASRDSGWDEKLFF
CDR3 DNA: TGTGCCAGCAGAGACTCAGGGTGGGATGAAAAACTGTTTTTT

V gene: TRBV5-1
CDR3 length: 14
clone size: -
J gene: TRBJ2-5
D gene: -
CDR3 protein: CASSSNAGPETQYF
CDR3 DNA: TGCGCCAGCAGCTCTAATGCGGGCCCAGAGACCCAGTACTTC

V gene: TRBV7-2
CDR3 length: 16
clone size: -
J gene: TRBJ2-7
D gene: -
CDR3 protein: CASSLQGGEWNSEQYF
CDR3 DNA: TGTGCCAGCAGCCTCCAGGGGGGCGAATGGAATTCCGAGCAGTACTTC

V gene: TRBV6-5
CDR3 length: 15
clone size: -
J gene: TRBJ1-5
D gene: TRBD1
CDR3 protein: CASSFRQGGNQPQHF
CDR3 DNA: TGTGCCAGCAGTTTCAGACAGGGAGGCAATCAGCCCCAGCATTTT

V gene: TRBV27
CDR3 length: 13
clone size: -
J gene: TRBJ2-7
D gene: -
CDR3 protein: CASRRDVGYEQYF
CDR3 DNA: TGTGCCAGCAGGCGGGATGTAGGCTACGAGCAGTACTTC

V gene: TRBV5-1
CDR3 length: 15
clone size: -
J gene: TRBJ1-4
D gene: -
CDR3 protein: CASSEGGVGSEKLFF
CDR3 DNA: TGCGCCAGCTCTGAGGGCGGGGTGGGGAGTGAAAAACTGTTTTTT

V gene: TRBV10-1
CDR3 length: 15
clone size: -
J gene: TRBJ1-2
D gene: -
CDR3 protein: CASSPGTSTNYGYTF
CDR3 DNA: TGCGCCAGCAGCCCAGGCACTTCCACTAACTATGGCTACACCTTC

V gene: TRBV5-5
CDR3 length: 15
clone size: few
J gene: TRBJ1-2
D gene: TRBD1
CDR3 protein: CASSDWTGRNYGYTF
CDR3 DNA: TGTGCCAGCAGCGACTGGACAGGGAGAAACTATGGCTACACCTTC

V gene: TRBV5-1
CDR3 length: 14
clone size: few
J gene: TRBJ2-6
D gene: TRBD2
CDR3 protein: CASSREGGANVLTF
CDR3 DNA: TGCGCCAGCAGCCGGGAGGGGGGGGCCAACGTCCTGACTTTC

V gene: TRBV30
CDR3 length: 15
clone size: -
J gene: TRBJ2-7
D gene: -
CDR3 protein: CACSYRGGANYEQYF
CDR3 DNA: TGTGCCTGCTCCTACAGGGGGGGGGCTAACTACGAGCAGTACTTC

V gene: TRBV5-1
CDR3 length: 15
clone size: -
J gene: TRBJ1-2
D gene: -
CDR3 protein: CASSYDKASGYGYTF
CDR3 DNA: TGCGCCAGCAGCTACGACAAGGCCTCAGGGTATGGCTACACCTTC

V gene: TRBV10-3
CDR3 length: 14
clone size: once
J gene: TRBJ1-3
D gene: -
CDR3 protein: CATGRGVAGNTIYF
CDR3 DNA: TGTGCCACGGGCCGGGGAGTGGCTGGAAACACCATATATTTT

V gene: TRBV7-9
CDR3 length: 17
clone size: -
J gene: TRBJ1-4
D gene: TRBD1
CDR3 protein: CASSATGGLRINEKLFF
CDR3 DNA: TGTGCCAGCAGCGCTACAGGGGGCCTGCGGATTAATGAAAAACTGTTTTTT

V gene: TRBV6-4
CDR3 length: 13
clone size: few
J gene: TRBJ1-1
D gene: -
CDR3 protein: CASSATMNTEAFF
CDR3 DNA: TGTGCCAGCAGTGCCACAATGAACACTGAAGCTTTCTTT

V gene: TRBV4-2
CDR3 length: 15
clone size: -
J gene: TRBJ2-5
D gene: -
CDR3 protein: CASSQDSRGRQTQYF
CDR3 DNA: TGTGCCAGCAGCCAAGATTCCAGGGGGAGGCAGACCCAGTACTTC

V gene: TRBV28
CDR3 length: 14
clone size: -
J gene: TRBJ1-1
D gene: -
CDR3 protein: CASSLGWANTEAFF
CDR3 DNA: TGTGCCAGCAGTTTAGGGTGGGCGAACACTGAAGCTTTCTTT

V gene: TRBV7-6
CDR3 length: 14
clone size: -
J gene: TRBJ2-1
D gene: TRBD2
CDR3 protein: CASRRLAGTNEQFF
CDR3 DNA: TGTGCCAGCAGGCGACTAGCGGGGACCAATGAGCAGTTCTTC

V gene: TRBV11-3
CDR3 length: 16
clone size: -
J gene: TRBJ2-2
D gene: TRBD2
CDR3 protein: CASRIDATSGAGELFF
CDR3 DNA: TGTGCCAGCAGGATAGACGCTACTAGCGGGGCCGGGGAGCTGTTTTTT